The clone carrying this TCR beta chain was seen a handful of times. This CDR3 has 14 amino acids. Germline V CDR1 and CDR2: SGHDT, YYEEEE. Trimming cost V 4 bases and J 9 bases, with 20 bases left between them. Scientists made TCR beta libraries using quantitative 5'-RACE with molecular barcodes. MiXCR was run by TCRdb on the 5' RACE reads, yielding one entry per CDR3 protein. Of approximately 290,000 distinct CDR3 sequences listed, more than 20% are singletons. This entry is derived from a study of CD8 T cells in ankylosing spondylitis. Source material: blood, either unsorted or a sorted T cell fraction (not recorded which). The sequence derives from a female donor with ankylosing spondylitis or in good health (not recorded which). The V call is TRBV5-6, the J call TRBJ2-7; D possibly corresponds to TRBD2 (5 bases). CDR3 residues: CASSRRPGTLTQYF. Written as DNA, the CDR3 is TGTGCCAGCAGCCGCAGGCCGGGAACCCTCACGCAGTACTTC. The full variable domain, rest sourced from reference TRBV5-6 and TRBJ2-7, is DAGVTQSPTHLIKTRGQQVTLRCSPKSGHDTVSWYQQALGQGPQFIFQYYEEEERQRGNFPDRFSGHQFPNYSSELNVNALLLGDSALYLCASSRRPGTLTQYFGPGTRLTVT.